This TCR beta chain was retrieved from a study of identifying expanded T cells in peripheral blood. The study, taken as a whole, reports: Clone count variance between roughly 2-week samples rose with total template count. About 1.2 clones differed between technical replicates, versus around 15 and 18 over time.

As regards this clone: Its antigen is undetermined.

During the collection period, no donor immune events like infections were recorded. Profiled with immunoSEQ multiplex PCR; TCRdb holds only in-frame clones, not every one. The sample has around 130,000 clones, 86% seen once. The germline CDR1 and CDR2 sequences are MNHEY and SMNVEV (reference sequence). J lost 10 bases, V lost 5 bases, and 13 bases had no gene match. CDR3 length equals 15 residues. J is TRBJ2-3 and V is TRBV27; 9 positions match TRBD1. The receptor was derived from a person between 18 and 70 years old in good health. The specimen sequenced was blood. CDR3 DNA: TGTGCCAGCAGTCTCGGGACAGGGAAGGGCTGGGCGCAGTATTTT. It specifies CASSLGTGKGWAQYF.